This T cell receptor (beta chain) was identified in a study of blood T cell repertoires in COVID-19 (dated by TCRdb to the early 2020s). Regarding the research as a whole: The collaborator samples originated in the United States, Italy and Spain and spanned the acute and convalescent phases of COVID-19. Nearly every sample came with metadata listing a de-identified subject ID, COVID-19 status, age in years and sex. A freely available public database, intended as a resource for researchers studying the immune response to SARS-CoV-2, is where the repertoires were released. The dataset comprised deeply sampled blood TCRbeta repertoires from subjects exposed to, actively infected with, or recovered from COVID-19. The prospective study material was composed of cDNA or gDNA derived from T cells, B-cell-depleted T cells, or PBMCs. Where HLA class I and class II types were available, the types were taken from metadata supplied by the sample provider, not from assay-based typing. Samples came from the ongoing ImmuneRACE study (first 160 participants) plus 1,254 subjects from 6 global collaborators. What the authors observed across the whole study: Clinical and demographic metadata were provided uncurated, with the amount varying by source and participant.

The cysteine opens and the phenylalanine closes a CDR3 of 15 amino acids. Only the CDR3 region is kept as DNA, spanning 45 bases read in frame from base 1. After removal of 6 bases from V and 0 bases from J, the junction retains 5 bases not matched to a gene. CDR1 and CDR2 (SGHTA, FQGTGA) derive from the germline V gene. Notes on this clone: The antigen this receptor binds is unknown. Per-nucleotide qualities are absent, and no much larger clonotype sits a single base away.

The immunoSEQ Assay, a bias-controlled multiplex PCR, was used to amplify TCRbeta CDR3 regions from genomic DNA. Under the source paper's analysis protocol: Within the assay, amplification of reference gene primers was used to estimate how many nucleated cells each sample contained. To quantify the absolute abundance of each unique TCRbeta CDR3 rearrangement, sequence reads were collapsed and filtered. For each sample, productive Simpson clonality was calculated as the square root of Simpson's diversity index over productive rearrangements. This immuneACCESS table, as held by TCRdb, lists in-frame sequences with V and J called but not all clones. Of the missing ones, under half trace to an unresolved V gene in checked studies; the others have no known cause. V, J and clone size reflect that table, while D and trimming were determined from the DNA. The sample has about 75,000 clones on record, around 83% of them singletons. In total, the top ten clones hold about 22% of the sample.

Each collaborating institution followed its own protocols to collect whole blood in K2EDTA tubes. For TCRbeta analysis, collaborators shipped samples as frozen whole blood, isolated PBMCs, or DNA extracted from either of those sample types. The sequenced sample consisted of peripheral blood. The TCR originated in a woman between 50 and 59 years old with acute or convalescent COVID-19. The chain is encoded by TRBV7-3 joined to TRBJ2-1; the junction holds 7 bases that match TRBD2. The DNA reads TGTGCCAGCAGATCCCGGGGGGACTCCTACAATGAGCAGTTCTTC. The encoded protein is CASRSRGDSYNEQFF.